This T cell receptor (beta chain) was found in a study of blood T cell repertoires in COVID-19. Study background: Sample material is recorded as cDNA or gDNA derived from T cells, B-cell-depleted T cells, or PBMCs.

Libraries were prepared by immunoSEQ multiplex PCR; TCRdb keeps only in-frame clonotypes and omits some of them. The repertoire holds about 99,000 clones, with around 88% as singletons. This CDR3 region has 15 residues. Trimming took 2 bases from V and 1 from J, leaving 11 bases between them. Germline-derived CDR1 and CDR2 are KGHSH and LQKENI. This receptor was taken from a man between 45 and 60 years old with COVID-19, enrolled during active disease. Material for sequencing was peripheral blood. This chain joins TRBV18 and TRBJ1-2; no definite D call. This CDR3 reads CASSPGEAGNYGYTF. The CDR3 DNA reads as TGTGCCAGCTCACCAGGGGAGGCGGGTAACTATGGCTACACCTTC.